The table lists the clone carrying this T cell receptor (beta chain) with a few counts. Its target is unknown. The sample contains more than one DNA sequence encoding this CDR3. Method: immunoSEQ multiplex PCR; TCRdb's copy keeps in-frame clones and lacks some. The sample lists fewer than 1 million clones, about 96% occurring once. This entry is derived from a study of shared clonotypes between healthy human individuals. Study findings and constraints: Specimens sampled were limited to blood, with tissue repertoires likely differing.

The naive CD8 subset, CD45RO-negative cells positively selected for CCR7, excluded terminally differentiated effector memory CD45RA+ cells. CDR3 length: 10 residues. V dropped 4 bases and J dropped 5 bases, with 5 bases sitting between them. Looked up from germline, CDR1 is SQVTM and CDR2 is ANQGSEA. The receptor was derived from a man in his thirties or forties in good health. The specimen was naive CD8+ T cells sorted from blood. The V gene is TRBV29-1, the J gene TRBJ2-5; D unclear. CDR3 DNA sequence: TGCAGCGTTGTCGGGGAGACCCAGTACTTC. Residues: CSVVGETQYF.